The rows below give T cell receptor beta chains drawn from one sample of a study of blood T cell repertoires in COVID-19. This table comes from immunoSEQ multiplex PCR, and its TCRdb copy is limited to in-frame clones, with some not included. The sample records roughly 310,000 clones, roughly 90% being singletons. Material for sequencing was PBMCs or T cells enriched from blood (not recorded which). The origin of the receptors is a man in his sixties who had recovered from COVID-19. Both conserved end residues are part of each CDR3. Each record gives: V gene, J gene, CDR3 length, clone size, D gene, CDR3 DNA, CDR3 protein. The D gene is left open where the match is weak. The listing skips clone size in some rows; elsewhere it reads once, few, many or a size class.

>TRBV11-2|TRBJ1-5|14|-|TRBD1
TGTGCCAGCAGCCGGACAGGGGAAAATCAGCCCCAGCATTTT
CASSRTGENQPQHF
>TRBV5-1|TRBJ1-4|15|-|TRBD1
TGCGCCAGCAGCGGGGACAGTGCAACTAATGAAAAACTGTTTTTT
CASSGDSATNEKLFF
>TRBV19|TRBJ1-2|13|-|-
TGTGCCAGTAGTGTATCAGGTCTCTATGGCTACACCTTC
CASSVSGLYGYTF
>TRBV9|TRBJ2-1|15|-|-
TGTGCCAGCAGCGTAGTGGCAGGGCTTTACAATGAGCAGTTCTTC
CASSVVAGLYNEQFF
>TRBV5-5|TRBJ1-4|16|-|-
TGTGCCAGCAGCTTCTCAGGATTAGCAACTAATGAAAAACTGTTTTTT
CASSFSGLATNEKLFF
>TRBV5-5|TRBJ1-4|15|-|-
TGTGCCAGCAGCTTGGTTTACTCAACTAATGAAAAACTGTTTTTT
CASSLVYSTNEKLFF
>TRBV16|TRBJ2-7|15|-|-
TGTGCCAGCAGCCACCGCTACGGACTACTCTACGAGCAGTACTTC
CASSHRYGLLYEQYF
>TRBV19|TRBJ1-5|15|few|-
TGTGCCAGTAGGGACAAGGGACACCTCAATCAGCCCCAGCATTTT
CASRDKGHLNQPQHF
>TRBV2|TRBJ2-7|16|once|-
TGTGCCAGCAGTGTTATGGACACCTTAAGCTCCTACGAGCAGTACTTC
CASSVMDTLSSYEQYF
>TRBV5-1|TRBJ1-2|13|-|TRBD1
TGCGCCAGCAGCCATGACAGGGTCTATGGCTACACCTTC
CASSHDRVYGYTF
>TRBV6-5|TRBJ1-2|14|-|TRBD1
TGTGCCAGCACCACTGATCCTAGGGGGCATGGCTACACCTTC
CASTTDPRGHGYTF
>TRBV18|TRBJ2-1|17|once|TRBD2
TGTGCCAGCTCACCACGGGCTAGCGGGCCTACCTACAATGAGCAGTTCTTC
CASSPRASGPTYNEQFF
>TRBV5-1|TRBJ1-1|14|-|-
TGCGCCAGCAGTCCGGGTGCTATGAACACTGAAGCTTTCTTT
CASSPGAMNTEAFF
>TRBV24-1|TRBJ2-3|16|-|TRBD1
TGTGCCACCAGTGACACCGGGACAGGGATCACAGATACGCAGTATTTT
CATSDTGTGITDTQYF
>TRBV23-1|TRBJ1-1|14|-|-
TGCGCCAGCATAAAACCGGGATTAAAAGGCGAAGCTTTCTTT
CASIKPGLKGEAFF
>TRBV24-1|TRBJ2-7|13|once|-
TGTGCCACCGGAACCGGGAGTCACGGCGAGCAGTACTTC
CATGTGSHGEQYF